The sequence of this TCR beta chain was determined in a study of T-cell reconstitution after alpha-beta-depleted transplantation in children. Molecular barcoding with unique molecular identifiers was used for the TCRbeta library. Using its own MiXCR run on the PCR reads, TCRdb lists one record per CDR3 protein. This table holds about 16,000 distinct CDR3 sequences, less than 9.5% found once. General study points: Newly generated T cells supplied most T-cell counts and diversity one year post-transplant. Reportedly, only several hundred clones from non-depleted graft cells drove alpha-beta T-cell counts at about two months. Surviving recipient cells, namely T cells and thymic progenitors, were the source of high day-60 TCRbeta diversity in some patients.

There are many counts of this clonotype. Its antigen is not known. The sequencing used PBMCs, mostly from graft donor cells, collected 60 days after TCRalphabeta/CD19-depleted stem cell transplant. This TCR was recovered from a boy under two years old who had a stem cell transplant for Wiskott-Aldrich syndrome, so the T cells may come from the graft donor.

As DNA, the CDR3 is TGTGCCAGCAGCTTAGGGGGGTCGTTGCACACCATATATTTT. It translates to CASSLGGSLHTIYF. The chain couples TRBV7-2 to TRBJ1-3; D perhaps matches TRBD1 (5 bases). Germline values: CDR1 SGHTA, CDR2 FQGNSA. The CDR3 loop spans 14 amino acids. The V end lost 1 base, the J end lost 8 bases, and 12 bases lay between the germline ends.